Following are 18 T cell receptor beta chains from one sample sequenced in a study of CD8+CD57+ T cells in acquired aplastic anemia. The TCR beta profiling, which covered VDJ combination and CDR3 sequence, was carried out using genomic DNA as the template. TCRdb reanalysed the reads using MiXCR and keeps one entry per CDR3 protein. Of around 190,000 distinct CDR3 sequences detected, 61% appear once; the ten largest clones hold less than 30%. Material: sorted CD4+, CD8+, or CD8+CD57+ T cells (not recorded which) from PBMCs. The origin of the receptors is a human donor in good health.

The genes are TRBV2 and TRBJ1-6, with D unclear. Germline CDR1 and CDR2: SNHLY and FYNNEI. The CDR3 loop spans 12 amino acids. Trimming cost V 7 bases and J 11 bases, with 12 bases left between them. The CDR3 DNA follows: TGTGCCAGCATGGGCCCCAATCCACCCCTCCACTTT. Protein: CASMGPNPPLHF.

A note on this clonotype: A junction end diverges from the germline sequence, so it may reflect a read error. The rearrangement uses TRBV24-1 and TRBJ2-5; D unresolved. The germline CDR1 and CDR2 sequences are KGHDR and SFDVKD. The CDR3 extends over 15 amino acids. DNA for the CDR3: TGTGTCACCAGTGATTCAGCAACTGCTTCGGAGACCCAGTACTTC. Translation: CVTSDSATASETQYF.

The gene calls are TRBV13 and TRBJ2-1; perhaps TRBD2 as D (6 bases). Germline V gene sequence: CDR1 PRHDT, CDR2 FYEKMQ (reference sequence). Trimming shortened V by 3 bases and J by 6 bases, and 18 bases separated the two germline ends. The CDR3 is 16 amino acids. The CDR3 sequence: CASSFGGPLLGNEQFF. Written as DNA, the CDR3 is TGTGCCAGCAGCTTTGGAGGGCCTCTCCTAGGCAATGAGCAGTTCTTC.

The rearrangement links TRBV20-1 to TRBJ2-3; TRBD1 might be the D (6 bases). V shed 2 bases and J shed 5 bases, with 17 bases lying between them. CDR3 size: 15 residues. Germline assignment: CDR1 DFQATT and CDR2 SNEGSKA (reference sequence). The CDR3 sequence: CSARSGGRGQDTQYF. In DNA, the CDR3 is TGCAGTGCTAGATCTGGGGGCAGGGGACAAGATACGCAGTATTTT.

This sequence joins TRBV2 and TRBJ1-1; possible D gene TRBD1, 5 bases. The CDR3 length is 15 residues. Trimming shortened V by 7 bases and J by 7 bases, and 22 bases separated the two germline ends. Per germline, CDR1 SNHLY and CDR2 FYNNEI. The CDR3 coding sequence is TGTGCCAGCAAAGGAGTTGGGGGGACGGTCGGTGAAGCTTTCTTT. Amino acids: CASKGVGGTVGEAFF.

This clonotype is a singleton in its sample. The V call is TRBV15, the J call TRBJ2-5, with D uncertain. Trimming took 1 base from V and 3 from J, leaving 6 bases between them. Germline values: CDR1 LNHNV, CDR2 YYDKDF (reference sequence). The CDR3 loop spans 13 amino acids. The CDR3 DNA sequence: TGTGCCACCAGCAGAGGCACAAAAGAGACCCAGTACTTC. It specifies CATSRGTKETQYF.

This clonotype was counted ten times or more. The rearrangement links TRBV6-5 to TRBJ1-1, with D perhaps matching TRBD1 (5 bases). The CDR3 length is 11 residues. Trimming took off 6 bases at V and 10 bases at J, with 12 bases between the two ends. CDR1 is MNHEY, CDR2 SVGAGI, per germline. The CDR3 is CASSTGVGAFF. The CDR3 region has the DNA TGTGCCAGCAGCACGGGGGTTGGAGCTTTCTTT.

Worth noting for this clonotype: One end of the junction fails to match germline, which may point to a read error. This sequence joins TRBV5-1 and TRBJ2-5; possibly TRBD1 for D (6 bases). This CDR3 comprises 13 residues. Germline V gene data show CDR1 as SGHRS and CDR2 as YFSETQ. For the CDR3, the DNA is TGCGCCAGCAGCCACGAAACGGCCCGGGACAAGTTCTTC. It specifies CASSHETARDKFF.

This CDR3 is CASSMGNNSPLHF. The CDR3 bases are TGTGCCAGTAGTATGGGTAATAATTCACCCCTCCACTTT. This chain connects TRBV19 to TRBJ1-6; D is ambiguous. Per the germline V gene, CDR1 is LNHDA and CDR2 is SQIVND (reference sequence). Trimming left V 3 bases short and J 5 bases short, with 5 bases between. The CDR3 consists of 13 residues. The variable domain in full, completed from reference TRBV19 and TRBJ1-6, reads DGGITQSPKYLFRKEGQNVTLSCEQNLNHDAMYWYRQDPGQGLRLIYYSQIVNDFQKGDIAEGYSVSREKKESFPLTVTSAQKNPTAFYLCASSMGNNSPLHFGNGTRLTVT.

This chain connects TRBV9 to TRBJ2-7, with 7 bases aligning to TRBD2. The length of the CDR3 is 15 residues. Germline-derived CDR1 and CDR2 are SGDLS and YYNGEE. The ends lost 0 bases at V and 2 bases at J; junction bases unmatched: 5. CDR3 in DNA: TGTGCCAGCAGCGTAGATCCGGGAGGACCCTACGAGCAGTACTTC. As protein: CASSVDPGGPYEQYF.

The chain is built from TRBV13 and TRBJ1-2, with TRBD1 matching over 7 bases. Germline values: CDR1 PRHDT, CDR2 FYEKMQ (reference sequence). The V gene end was trimmed by 5 bases and the J gene end by 0 bases; junction bases not matched to a gene: 15. The CDR3 runs to 18 residues. The CDR3 DNA reads as TGTGCCAGCAGCCTTAGTCCGGGACAGACATTAGCTAACTATGGCTACACCTTC. Translating it yields CASSLSPGQTLANYGYTF.

This chain connects TRBV25-1 to TRBJ1-2; a weak D match, TRBD1 (6 bases). Trimming left V 5 bases short and J 2 bases short, with 9 bases between. CDR1 MGHDK and CDR2 SYGVNS come from the germline V gene. This CDR3 region has 13 residues. The CDR3 is CASSKQGNYGYTF. CDR3 sequence (DNA): TGTGCCAGCAGTAAACAGGGAAACTATGGCTACACCTTC.

Regarding this clonotype: One end of the junction is discordant with germline, which a read error may explain. V is TRBV27 and J is TRBJ1-4; a weak D match, TRBD1 (5 bases). This CDR3 has 17 amino acids. The germline gives CDR1 MNHEY, CDR2 SMNVEV (reference sequence). DNA for the CDR3: TGTGCCAGCAGTTCGACCGGGGCGGTAATATTAGGGGAAAAACCGTTTTTT. Protein sequence: CASSSTGAVILGEKPFF.

This chain uses TRBV5-1 with TRBJ1-1; unclear D gene. Deletions cut 0 bases from V and 1 base from J, with 10 bases between. Germline V lookup: CDR1 SGHRS, CDR2 YFSETQ. The CDR3 is made up of 15 amino acids. Here the CDR3 reads CASSLAPQANTEAFF. The CDR3, as DNA: TGCGCCAGCAGCTTGGCTCCCCAAGCGAACACTGAAGCTTTCTTT.

The chain is built from TRBV7-9 and TRBJ2-6, with D possibly being TRBD1 (5 bases). The CDR3 consists of 16 residues. Germline V gives CDR1 SEHNR, CDR2 FQNEAQ (reference sequence). With 2 bases removed from V and 4 bases from J, the gap between germline ends came to 12 bases. The DNA of the CDR3 is TGTGCCAGCAGCTTAAGGCCAGGGCTAGGGGCCAACGTCCTGACTTTC. This translates into CASSLRPGLGANVLTF.

The chain combines TRBV11-2 with TRBJ2-7, with 7 bases matching TRBD1. CDR1 is SGHAT and CDR2 is FQNNGV in the germline V gene. V gave up 1 base and J gave up 3 bases; unmatched junction bases: 6. This CDR3 spans 15 amino acids. CDR3 amino acids: CASSLVWTGDYEQYF. In DNA, the CDR3 is TGTGCCAGCAGCTTAGTCTGGACAGGAGACTACGAGCAGTACTTC.

The chain has TRBV4-1 and TRBJ1-3; TRBD1 matches at 9 bases. Trimming took 1 base from V and 1 from J; bases not matched to a gene: 5. CDR3 length: 17 amino acids. CDR1 and CDR2 (germline): MGHRA, YSYEKL. The chain's CDR3 is CASSQVTGGESGNTIYF. DNA of the CDR3: TGCGCCAGCAGCCAAGTCACAGGGGGCGAGTCTGGAAACACCATATATTTT.

V gene TRBV20-1 combines with J gene TRBJ2-7; TRBD1 agrees at 8 bases. This CDR3 contains 13 residues. From germline, CDR1 is DFQATT and CDR2 SNEGSKA (reference sequence). V lost 0 bases, J lost 3 bases, and 1 base stayed unmatched. The DNA for the CDR3 is TGCAGTGCTAGAGAGGACAGGGACTACGAGCAGTACTTC. Its protein product is CSAREDRDYEQYF.